The clone carrying this T cell receptor beta chain occurred a few times. What it binds is unknown. The sequenced template was cDNA made from the entire isolated RNA. Sequencing used immunoSEQ multiplex PCR; TCRdb keeps in-frame clones, though not all of them. The sample carries just over 600,000 clones, 15% to 18% recorded once. This record comes from a study of beta chain features in type 1 diabetes. Findings and caveats of the study: TCRB CDR3s were moderately but significantly shorter in Type 1 diabetes patients in all four CD4+ subsets. cDNA sequencing could over-represent cells with high TCR expression. Insertions at VDJ junctions were less frequent in type 1 diabetes patients. These patients also deleted more nucleotides at the same junctions.

Markers CD45RO/CCR7/CD25/CD127/CD95/CD27 served to sort CD4+ naive, central memory, regulatory and stem cell-like memory cells. Sequencing was carried out using naive CD4+ T cells from blood. The TCR was taken from a man aged 18 to 29 in good health.

In nucleotides, the CDR3 is TGTGCCAGCTCAGAATGGGCCTATGAGCAGTTCTTC. It yields the protein CASSEWAYEQFF. The chain employs TRBV2 and TRBJ2-1; D unclear. The CDR3 runs to 12 residues. Trimming took 8 bases from V and 8 from J, leaving 13 bases between them. From germline, CDR1 is SNHLY and CDR2 FYNNEI.